The 4 T cell receptor beta chains below all came from one sample that was sequenced in a study of T cell repertoires in cytomegalovirus infection. Antigens for these TCRs are unknown. MiXCR, applied by TCRdb to the reads, yields one record per CDR3 protein. The sample shows about 570,000 distinct CDR3 sequences, 40% of them seen only once. Sequenced material: cultured PBMCs, taken from culture after CMV antigen stimulation. These receptors all come from a human donor in good health (CMV status not recorded). Some clones in this sample may be carry-over from other donors' samples.

In its sample, this clonotype was seen a few times. The V gene is TRBV4-1, the J gene TRBJ2-1; TRBD2 aligns across 8 bases. The CDR3 totals 18 residues. Germline-derived CDR1 and CDR2 are MGHRA and YSYEKL. J lost 5 bases, V lost 0 bases, and 12 bases had no gene match. CDR3 protein: CASSQEGLGGGRDNEQFF. The DNA of the CDR3 is TGCGCCAGCAGCCAAGAAGGTCTGGGCGGGGGGCGGGACAATGAGCAGTTCTTC.

This clonotype was detected only a few times. J is TRBJ2-2 and V is TRBV7-2, with D hard to call. CDR3 length: 15 residues. CDR1 is SGHTA and CDR2 is FQGNSA in the germline V gene. V was trimmed by 0 bases and J by 4 bases, leaving 9 bases between them. The CDR3 here is CASSLAASLTGELFF. The CDR3 DNA reads TGTGCCAGCAGCTTAGCGGCCTCTCTCACCGGGGAGCTGTTTTTT.

The CDR3 nucleotides read TGTGCCAGCAGCTTAGTCTCGGCTCCGGGAGGCACTGAAGCTTTCTTT. This codes for CASSLVSAPGGTEAFF. The gene calls are TRBV7-2 and TRBJ1-1; D remains unclear. The V gene lost 1 base and the J gene lost 4 bases, with 16 bases spanning the gap. Germline CDR1 reads SGHTA; CDR2 reads FQGNSA. There are 16 residues in the CDR3.

This clonotype appeared once. The chain combines TRBV20-1 with TRBJ2-1; 11 bases match TRBD2. The ends lost 4 bases at V and 4 bases at J; junction bases unmatched: 3. This CDR3 is built from 14 residues. Per the germline V gene, CDR1 is DFQATT and CDR2 is SNEGSKA (reference sequence). Here the CDR3 DNA reads TGCAGTGCTAATAGCGGGGGGGATTACAATGAGCAGTTCTTC. Encoded protein: CSANSGGDYNEQFF.